This entry features one T cell receptor (beta chain) sequence. Its matching antigen is unknown. This entry is derived from a study of cytomegalovirus exposure and HLA in healthy donors. Broader study findings: There were reportedly fewer N-insertions in an Asian-associated ancestry cluster than the approximately 670-donor mean, in a later analysis.

The PCR was carried out with 60 Vbeta primers and 13 Jbeta primers. In the authors' methods: Roughly 83 million unique TCR beta chains, about 11 million of them shared, were counted by a later analysis. Method: immunoSEQ multiplex PCR; TCRdb's copy keeps in-frame clones and lacks some. D and trimming come from the DNA, and the V and J calls and clone size come from that table. The data show around 190,000 clones, over 60% seen once. The CDR3 runs 16 residues. The germline CDR1 and CDR2 sequences are SGHTA and FQGNSA. V trimming: 2 bases; J trimming: 5 bases; junction bases outside the gene matches: 8.

The TCR comes from a man aged 35 to 55 in good health and CMV-seronegative. This chain joins TRBV7-2 and TRBJ2-3; 9 bases fit TRBD2. The sample consisted of PBMCs. The chain's CDR3 is CASSLLGGGAKDTQYF. CDR3 DNA: TGTGCCAGCAGCTTACTTGGCGGGGGGGCAAAAGATACGCAGTATTTT.